The 15 T cell receptor beta chains given below trace back to one sample, sequenced in a study of early T cells in non-severe SARS-CoV-2 infection. One entry per CDR3 protein, called by TCRdb with MiXCR from the 5' RACE reads. Among about 100,000 distinct CDR3 sequences listed, less than 15% were seen once. Sequenced: whole blood. The source is an adult who was a healthcare worker with PCR-confirmed SARS-CoV-2 infection or an uninfected control (not recorded which).

This clonotype was picked up many times. This rearrangement joins TRBV6-2 or TRBV6-3 to TRBJ2-3; D might be TRBD2 (6 bases). The CDR3 runs 16 residues. The V gene lost 4 bases and the J gene lost 6 bases, with 20 bases spanning the gap. Germline V gene data show CDR1 as MNHEY and CDR2 as SVGEGT. CDR3 loop: CASSSWGDSSPDTQYF. CDR3 nucleotide sequence: TGTGCCAGCAGTTCGTGGGGGGACTCCTCACCCGATACGCAGTATTTT.

This clonotype was recorded a few times. The genes are TRBV10-3 and TRBJ2-3; the D gene is possibly TRBD1 (8 bases). CDR3 length equals 14 residues. Looked up from germline, CDR1 is ENHRY and CDR2 is SYGVKD. With 10 bases removed from V and 4 bases from J, the gap between germline ends came to 18 bases. The CDR3 sequence is CATKTGEGSDTQYF. The DNA for the CDR3 is TGTGCCACCAAGACAGGGGAGGGATCAGATACGCAGTATTTT.

This clonotype has a handful of counts. The V gene is TRBV5-1, the J gene TRBJ1-1; D may be TRBD1 (6 bases). This CDR3 region has 14 residues. V was cut by 4 bases and J by 1 base, with 11 bases left in between. The germline gives CDR1 SGHRS, CDR2 YFSETQ. This chain's CDR3 is CASSRGTTNTEAFF. Written as DNA, the CDR3 is TGCGCCAGCAGCAGGGGGACAACGAACACTGAAGCTTTCTTT.

The rearrangement uses TRBV6-5 and TRBJ2-1; 7 positions agree with TRBD2. There are 15 residues in the CDR3. V lost 0 bases and J lost 2; bases outside the gene matches: 1. Germline V gene data show CDR1 as MNHEY and CDR2 as SVGAGI. This CDR3 reads CASSYSSGAYNEQFF. The CDR3 DNA reads TGTGCCAGCAGTTACTCAAGCGGGGCCTACAATGAGCAGTTCTTC.

This clonotype was seen a handful of times. This chain joins TRBV9 and TRBJ2-1; weak D call: TRBD1 (5 bases). CDR1 and CDR2 (germline): SGDLS, YYNGEE. V dropped 4 bases and J dropped 5 bases, with 34 bases sitting between them. The CDR3 runs to 21 residues. For the CDR3, the DNA is TGTGCCAGCAGCCCTCATCCCGGGCAGGAGCAGAAAAGGGGTTACCACAATGAGCAGTTCTTC. This codes for CASSPHPGQEQKRGYHNEQFF. Supplemented by reference TRBV9 and TRBJ2-1, the full variable domain reads DSGVTQTPKHLITATGQRVTLRCSPRSGDLSVYWYQQSLDQGLQFLIQYYNGEERAKGNILERFSAQQFPDLHSELNLSSLELGDSALYFCASSPHPGQEQKRGYHNEQFFGPGTRLTVL.

This clonotype showed up just once. DNA of the CDR3: TGTGCCAGCAAGGACCTAGCTGAAGCTTTCTTT. This gives the protein CASKDLAEAFF. J is TRBJ1-1 and V is TRBV2; D gene unclear. Trimming removed 7 bases at V and 6 bases at J, with 9 bases between. The CDR3 consists of 11 residues. Germline V lookup: CDR1 SNHLY, CDR2 FYNNEI. The whole variable domain, remainder taken from reference TRBV2 and TRBJ1-1, is EPEVTQTPSHQVTQMGQEVILRCVPISNHLYFYWYRQILGQKVEFLVSFYNNEISEKSEIFDDQFSVERPDGSNFTLKIRSTKLEDSAMYFCASKDLAEAFFGQGTRLTVV.

This clonotype has only a few counts. The chain has TRBV7-2 and TRBJ1-2; 9 nucleotides agree with TRBD1. With 0 bases clipped from V and 6 bases from J, the junction kept 5 bases outside the gene matches. Germline CDR1 is SGHTA and CDR2 is FQGNSA. The CDR3 covers 15 residues. CDR3 DNA sequence: TGTGCCAGCAGCTTAGCGCGGGGACAGGGACATGGCTACACCTTC. This translates into CASSLARGQGHGYTF.

With regard to this clonotype: Because it lacks the conserved phenylalanine or tryptophan at the end, this CDR3 is likely a read error. The chain is built from TRBV2 and TRBJ2-1; 8 bases align to TRBD1. The CDR3 extends over 18 amino acids. With 8 bases clipped from V and 0 bases from J, the junction kept 15 bases outside the gene matches. The germline V gene has CDR1 SNHLY and CDR2 FYNNEI. This chain's CDR3 is CASPPSLRDRSSYNEQFL. In DNA form, the CDR3 reads TGTGCCAGCCCCCCGTCCCTCCGGGACAGGAGCTCCTACAATGAGCAGTTCCTC.

The genes are TRBV11-2 and TRBJ1-4; a weak D match, TRBD1 (5 bases). Per germline, CDR1 SGHAT and CDR2 FQNNGV. The CDR3 spans 14 residues. V gave up 4 bases and J gave up 8 bases, with 14 bases separating them. CDR3 sequence: CASSSGDSDEKLFF. Here the CDR3 DNA reads TGTGCCAGCAGCTCCGGGGACTCGGACGAAAAACTGTTTTTT.

The chain is built from TRBV29-1 and TRBJ2-7; 10 bases line up with TRBD1. The J segment lost 7 bases and the V segment lost 3 bases, leaving 6 bases of the junction unmatched. CDR1 is SQVTM, CDR2 ANQGSEA, per germline. This CDR3 is built from 13 residues. The CDR3 nucleotides are TGCAGCGTTGAGAGGGACAGGGGTGGAGAGCAGTACTTC. Translation: CSVERDRGGEQYF.

This clonotype came up many times. V gene TRBV20-1 combines with J gene TRBJ2-2; 8 bases map to TRBD1. CDR3 length equals 16 residues. Per the germline V gene, CDR1 is DFQATT and CDR2 is SNEGSKA (reference sequence). Unmatched junction bases numbered 10, after V lost 6 bases and J lost 1 base. The DNA for the CDR3 is TGCAGTGCCAACTCCAGACAGGGGATGAACACCGGGGAGCTGTTTTTT. The encoded protein is CSANSRQGMNTGELFF.

This clonotype was seen at least ten times. The chain links TRBV6-2 or TRBV6-3 to TRBJ2-5; no clear D. Trimming removed 1 base at V and 0 bases at J, with 3 bases between. Germline V gene data show CDR1 as MNHEY and CDR2 as SVGEGT. The CDR3 is made up of 13 amino acids. In nucleotides, the CDR3 is TGTGCCAGCAGTTACTTGTACCAAGAGACCCAGTACTTC. Protein: CASSYLYQETQYF.

This sequence joins TRBV7-9 and TRBJ1-6; perhaps TRBD1 as D (5 bases). Looked up from germline, CDR1 is SEHNR and CDR2 is FQNEAQ (reference sequence). Deletions cut 1 base from V and 7 bases from J, with 8 bases between. The CDR3 has 14 amino acids. CDR3 in DNA: TGTGCCAGCAGCTTAGGGCCAGGGAATTCACCCCTCCACTTT. Translating it yields CASSLGPGNSPLHF. The whole variable domain, filled in from reference TRBV7-9 and TRBJ1-6, reads DTGVSQNPRHKITKRGQNVTFRCDPISEHNRLYWYRQTLGQGPEFLTYFQNEAQLEKSRLLSDRFSAERPKGSFSTLEIQRTEQGDSAMYLCASSLGPGNSPLHFGNGTRLTVT.

This clonotype was seen more than once but under ten times. The chain recombines TRBV7-6 with TRBJ2-1; possibly TRBD2 for D (6 bases). Trimming removed 5 bases from V and 0 bases from J, with 11 bases in between. This CDR3 region has 15 residues. Germline CDR1 reads SGHVS; CDR2 reads FNYEAQ. CDR3 region: CASSILASSYNEQFF. In nucleotides, the CDR3 is TGTGCCAGCAGCATTCTAGCGAGCTCCTACAATGAGCAGTTCTTC. The whole variable domain, remainder taken from reference TRBV7-6 and TRBJ2-1, is GAGVSQSPRYKVTKRGQDVALRCDPISGHVSLYWYRQALGQGPEFLTYFNYEAQQDKSGLPNDRFSAERPEGSISTLTIQRTEQRDSAMYRCASSILASSYNEQFFGPGTRLTVL.

The genes are TRBV6-2 or TRBV6-3 and TRBJ2-1; perhaps TRBD2 as D (7 bases). The CDR3 sequence is 16 residues long. CDR1 and CDR2 (germline): MNHEY, SVGEGT. Deletions cut 0 bases from V and 5 bases from J, with 14 bases between. The CDR3 DNA sequence: TGTGCCAGCAGTTACTCCGTGGGAGGGGGGCACAATGAGCAGTTCTTC. Translation: CASSYSVGGGHNEQFF.